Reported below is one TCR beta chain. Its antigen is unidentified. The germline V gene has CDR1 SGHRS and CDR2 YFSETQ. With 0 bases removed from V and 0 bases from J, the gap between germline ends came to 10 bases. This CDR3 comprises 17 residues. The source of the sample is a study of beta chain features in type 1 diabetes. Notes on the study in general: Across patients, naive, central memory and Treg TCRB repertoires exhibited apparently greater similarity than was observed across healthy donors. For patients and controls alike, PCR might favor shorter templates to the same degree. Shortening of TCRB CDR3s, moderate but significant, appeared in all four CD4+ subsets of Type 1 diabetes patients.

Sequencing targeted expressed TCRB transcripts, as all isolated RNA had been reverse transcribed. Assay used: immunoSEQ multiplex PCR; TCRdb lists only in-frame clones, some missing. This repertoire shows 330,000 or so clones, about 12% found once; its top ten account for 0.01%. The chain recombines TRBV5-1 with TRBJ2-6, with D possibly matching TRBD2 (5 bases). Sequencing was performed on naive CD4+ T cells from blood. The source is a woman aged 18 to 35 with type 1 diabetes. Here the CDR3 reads CASSLGPAGSGANVLTF. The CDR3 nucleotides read TGCGCCAGCAGCTTGGGCCCCGCGGGCTCTGGGGCCAACGTCCTGACTTTC.